This TCR beta chain emerged from a study of blood T cell repertoires in COVID-19. About the study: Acute-phase and convalescent COVID-19 samples originated in the United States, Italy and Spain. The analysed material was cDNA or gDNA that came from T cells, B-cell-depleted T cells, or PBMCs.

Recovery meant two consecutive negative NP/OP PCR tests, professional clearance, or resolved symptoms. The V end was cut by 2 bases, the J end by 6 bases, with 5 bases between. CDR1 is MNHEY and CDR2 is SVGAGI in the germline V gene. This CDR3 contains 12 residues. Sequencing was performed with immunoSEQ multiplex PCR; in TCRdb, only in-frame clones are kept and a portion is missing. Of about 330,000 clones detected, 80% to 95% appear once; the ten largest clones hold around 20%. This sequence was found in a woman aged 30 to 39 who had recovered from COVID-19. V usage is TRBV6-5 and J usage is TRBJ1-5; D is unresolved. The sample consisted of PBMCs or T cells enriched from blood (not recorded which). This chain's CDR3 is CASSYGSQPQHF. CDR3 in DNA: TGTGCCAGCAGTTACGGGAGTCAGCCCCAGCATTTT.